This entry lists 7 T cell receptor beta chains sequenced from one sample in a study of OX40 agonist ivuxolimab in advanced cancers. Only in-frame clones appear in the TCRdb table, and some are missing; sequencing was by immunoSEQ multiplex PCR. The sample has about 42,000 clones, 75% to 90% seen once. The material sequenced was CD4+ or CD8+ T cells sorted from blood, taken in a trial of the OX40 agonist ivuxolimab. The source of these receptors is an adult with an advanced solid tumor such as melanoma, head and neck, liver or kidney cancer.

The V call is TRBV4-1, the J call TRBJ2-1; D remains ambiguous. The germline V gene has CDR1 MGHRA and CDR2 YSYEKL. The CDR3 is 18 residues long. V was pared by 0 bases and J by 0 bases, with 15 bases between. The CDR3 sequence: CASSQEVGQVSSYNEQFF. CDR3 nucleotides: TGCGCCAGCAGCCAAGAGGTCGGCCAGGTAAGCTCCTACAATGAGCAGTTCTTC.

The chain joins TRBV7-8 to TRBJ1-2, with unresolved D. This CDR3 region has 15 residues. With 0 bases removed from V and 4 bases from J, the gap between germline ends came to 12 bases. Germline-derived CDR1 and CDR2 are SGHVS and FQNEAQ. This CDR3 is CASSLAHGGIYGYTF. The CDR3 DNA reads TGTGCCAGCAGCTTAGCGCATGGAGGGATCTATGGCTACACCTTC.

The gene calls are TRBV30 and TRBJ1-5; D not resolved. The CDR3 is 12 residues long. CDR1 is GTSNPN, CDR2 SVGIG, per germline (reference sequence). The V end was cut by 0 bases, the J end by 5 bases, with 5 bases between. CDR3 nucleotide sequence: TGTGCCTGGAGTGTGTCGTATCAGCCCCAGCATTTT. Its translation: CAWSVSYQPQHF.

This chain joins TRBV15 and TRBJ2-7; D is possibly TRBD1 (6 bases). The germline V gene has CDR1 LNHNV and CDR2 YYDKDF (reference sequence). The CDR3 covers 12 residues. V was shortened by 5 bases and J by 3 bases, with 8 bases between the two germline ends. In DNA, the CDR3 is TGTGCCACCAGCGCCAGGGGCTACGAGCAGTACTTC. It translates to CATSARGYEQYF.

V gene TRBV4-3 combines with J gene TRBJ2-7; 8 bases fit TRBD2. V was clipped by 1 base and J by 4 bases; unmatched bases: 9. Germline-derived CDR1 and CDR2 are LGHNA and YSLEER. The CDR3 contains 16 residues. The DNA of the CDR3 is TGCGCCAGCAGCCAAGGGGGCGCGGGGGGAATATACGAGCAGTACTTC. It codes for CASSQGGAGGIYEQYF.

The chain employs TRBV29-1 and TRBJ1-1; D might be TRBD1 (6 bases). Germline loops: CDR1 SQVTM, CDR2 ANQGSEA. V was cut by 7 bases and J by 6 bases, with 12 bases left in between. The CDR3 is 11 amino acids. Here the CDR3 reads CSGRTGSEAFF. The DNA for the CDR3 is TGCAGCGGTCGTACAGGGTCTGAAGCTTTCTTT.

The table lists this clone with a count of one. This chain uses TRBV7-8 with TRBJ2-2; perhaps TRBD1 as D (5 bases). Germline lookup yields CDR1 SGHVS and CDR2 FQNEAQ. V was cut by 1 base and J by 0 bases, with 9 bases left in between. CDR3 length: 16 residues. The CDR3, as DNA: TGTGCCAGCAGCTTAGATTCAGGGCCGAACACCGGGGAGCTGTTTTTT. Its translation is CASSLDSGPNTGELFF.